Each of the 9 T cell receptor beta chains below was sequenced from the same sample in a study of CD8+ T cells in alopecia areata. As to treatment: oral pan-JAK inhibitor, 5-10 mg twice daily. The authors extracted RNA and reverse transcribed it into cDNA as the sequencing template. Some clones are missing from TCRdb's copy, which holds only in-frame ones; the method was immunoSEQ multiplex PCR. The sample contains around 210,000 clones, about three fifths of which appear only once. Here the sequenced sample was CD4+ T cells sorted from blood, taken at week 4, from a patient treated with tofacitinib. All receptors derive from a human donor with alopecia areata.

The CDR3 loop is CASSLAGRETQYF. CDR3 bases: TGTGCCAGCAGCCTTGCGGGTCGGGAGACCCAGTACTTC. V usage is TRBV5-4 and J usage is TRBJ2-5; a weak D match, TRBD2 (5 bases). This CDR3 contains 13 residues. V gave up 4 bases and J gave up 5 bases, with 12 bases separating them. Germline CDR1 is SGHNT and CDR2 is YYREEE (reference sequence).

Only a few counts were recorded for this clone. This chain uses TRBV9 with TRBJ2-5; 7 positions match TRBD1. Germline V gene sequence: CDR1 SGDLS, CDR2 YYNGEE. Unmatched junction bases numbered 7, after V lost 3 bases and J lost 2 bases. The CDR3 is 15 residues long. This chain's CDR3 is CASSEQPGQQETQYF. CDR3 DNA: TGTGCCAGCAGCGAACAGCCGGGACAGCAAGAGACCCAGTACTTC.

The chain couples TRBV30 to TRBJ2-3; 7 nucleotides agree with TRBD2. The germline gives CDR1 GTSNPN, CDR2 SVGIG (reference sequence). CDR3 size: 13 residues. The junction had 7 bases not matched to a gene; V was cut back by 0 bases and J by 10 bases. CDR3 amino acids: CAWSVLGGGAQYF. CDR3 sequence (DNA): TGTGCCTGGAGTGTACTGGGCGGGGGTGCGCAGTATTTT. The full variable domain, its missing parts supplied by reference TRBV30 and TRBJ2-3, is SQTIHQWPATLVQPVGSPLSLECTVEGTSNPNLYWYRQAAGRGLQLLFYSVGIGQISSEVPQNLSASRPQDRQFILSSKKLLLSDSGFYLCAWSVLGGGAQYFGPGTRLTVL.

CDR3 bases: TGCGCCAGCCCTGTCGACTACGAGCAGTACTTC. As protein: CASPVDYEQYF. The chain carries TRBV23-1 and TRBJ2-7, with D unresolved. TRBV23-1 is filed as an ORF, its function uncertain. The CDR3 totals 11 residues. Trimming cost V 8 bases and J 3 bases, with 8 bases left between them.

The chain links TRBV5-6 to TRBJ2-1; no clear D gene. V was cut by 2 bases and J by 9 bases, with 6 bases left in between. The CDR3 consists of 11 residues. CDR1 is SGHDT, CDR2 YYEEEE, per germline. CDR3 in amino acids: CASSFTTEQFF. CDR3 sequence (DNA): TGTGCCAGCAGCTTTACAACTGAGCAGTTCTTC.

This rearrangement joins TRBV6-5 to TRBJ1-2; maybe TRBD1 (5 bases). V shed 11 bases and J shed 2 bases, with 15 bases lying between them. The CDR3 is made up of 13 amino acids. CDR1 and CDR2 from the germline V gene are MNHEY and SVGAGI. The CDR3 nucleotides read TGTGCCTCCAGGGTTGACGGAAACTATGGCTACACCTTC. Protein sequence: CASRVDGNYGYTF.

Points on this clone: The sample contains more than one DNA sequence encoding this CDR3. The V gene is TRBV5-1, the J gene TRBJ1-5; possibly TRBD1 for D (5 bases). V was shortened by 3 bases and J by 3 bases, with 13 bases between the two germline ends. CDR1 is SGHRS, CDR2 YFSETQ, per germline. This CDR3 has 15 amino acids. CDR3 coding DNA: TGCGCCAGCAGCTCAGGGACGGGGTTCAATCAGCCCCAGCATTTT. Translation gives CASSSGTGFNQPQHF.

CDR3 protein: CASSYDSTGNYSPLHF. The DNA for the CDR3 is TGTGCCAGCAGTTATGACTCGACAGGGAATTACTCACCCCTCCACTTT. The chain joins TRBV27 to TRBJ1-6; 7 bases match TRBD1. The ends lost 4 bases at V and 10 bases at J; junction bases unmatched: 13. The V gene's germline CDR1 is MNHEY and CDR2 SMNVEV (reference sequence). The CDR3 has 16 amino acids.

The chain links TRBV7-3 to TRBJ1-1; D possibly corresponds to TRBD1 (6 bases). CDR1 and CDR2 (germline): SGHTA, FQGTGA. There are 14 residues in the CDR3. The V and J ends lost 5 bases and 4 bases respectively, with 14 bases between them. This CDR3 is CASSPQGGGTEAFF. Written as DNA, the CDR3 is TGTGCCAGCAGCCCCCAGGGAGGGGGCACTGAAGCTTTCTTT.